This T cell receptor (beta chain) came from a study of blood T cell repertoires in COVID-19. Study-wide context: T cells, B-cell-depleted T cells, or PBMCs supplied cDNA or gDNA.

Per the authors' pipeline: Scientists estimated how many nucleated cells there were by amplifying reference gene primers. Profiled with immunoSEQ multiplex PCR; TCRdb holds only in-frame clones, not every one. V and J calls and clone size follow that table, whereas D and trimming were derived from the DNA. The sample lists 100,000 to 150,000 clones, 60% to 85% occurring once. With 4 bases removed from V and 4 bases from J, the gap between germline ends came to 9 bases. The CDR3 sequence is 13 residues long. Germline-derived CDR1 and CDR2 are LGHDT and YNNKEL (reference sequence). The rearrangement uses TRBV3-1 (or the pseudogene TRBV3-2) and TRBJ2-3; D unclear. The sequence derives from a human donor with acute or convalescent COVID-19. The donor label of this sample is uncertain. The sample comprised peripheral blood. This CDR3 is CASSRRNADTQYF. The CDR3 DNA sequence: TGTGCCAGCAGCCGCAGGAATGCAGATACGCAGTATTTT.